The 18 T cell receptor beta chains below all came from one sample that was sequenced in a study of OX40 agonist ivuxolimab in advanced cancers. The data were produced by immunoSEQ multiplex PCR, yet TCRdb's version contains in-frame clones alone and is incomplete. The table records roughly 90,000 clones, around 88% of them present only once. The source material was CD4+ or CD8+ T cells sorted from blood, sampled in a trial of the OX40 agonist ivuxolimab. These receptors originate from an adult with an advanced solid tumor such as melanoma, head and neck, liver or kidney cancer.

In its sample, this clone was seen once. J is TRBJ2-7 and V is TRBV27; 8 nucleotides line up with TRBD1. V dropped 2 bases and J dropped 8; count of bases not matched to a gene: 5. The V gene's germline CDR1 is MNHEY and CDR2 SMNVEV (reference sequence). The CDR3 consists of 13 residues. In nucleotides, the CDR3 is TGTGCCAGCAGTTTAGGGGCAGGGGGCAAGCAGTACTTC. This sequence encodes CASSLGAGGKQYF.

This chain connects TRBV7-2 to TRBJ1-1; D perhaps matches TRBD1 (6 bases). The CDR3 runs 14 residues. Between the trimmed V and J ends, which lost 7 bases and 2 bases, there was a span of 14 bases. CDR1 is SGHTA, CDR2 FQGNSA, per germline. CDR3 coding DNA: TGTGCCAGCACTTTGGGGGGCGCTAACACTGAAGCTTTCTTT. Its protein product is CASTLGGANTEAFF.

This clone was counted a single time. The genes are TRBV2 and TRBJ2-5; unclear D gene. Germline-derived CDR1 and CDR2 are SNHLY and FYNNEI. This CDR3 has 13 amino acids. V was pared by 6 bases and J by 2 bases, with 10 bases between. The CDR3 loop is CASSAFSQETQYF. The DNA for the CDR3 is TGTGCCAGCAGCGCCTTTTCACAAGAGACCCAGTACTTC. Variable domain in full (rest from reference TRBV2 and TRBJ2-5): EPEVTQTPSHQVTQMGQEVILRCVPISNHLYFYWYRQILGQKVEFLVSFYNNEISEKSEIFDDQFSVERPDGSNFTLKIRSTKLEDSAMYFCASSAFSQETQYFGPGTRLLVL.

This chain uses TRBV7-2 with TRBJ1-5; D is uncertain. V was cut by 6 bases and J by 3 bases, with 15 bases left in between. The germline CDR1 and CDR2 sequences are SGHTA and FQGNSA. This CDR3 has 15 residues. CDR3 bases: TGTGCCAGCAGGTCAGCCAAGGGATACAATCAGCCCCAGCATTTT. Encoded protein: CASRSAKGYNQPQHF. Drawing the rest from reference TRBV7-2 and TRBJ1-5, the complete variable domain is GAGVSQSPSNKVTEKGKDVELRCDPISGHTALYWYRQSLGQGLEFLIYFQGNSAPDKSGLPSDRFSAERTGGSVSTLTIQRTQQEDSAVYLCASRSAKGYNQPQHFGDGTRLSIL.

The chain carries TRBV9 and TRBJ2-3; D could derive from TRBD1 or TRBD2 (5 bases each). Germline CDR1 is SGDLS and CDR2 is YYNGEE. The CDR3 contains 15 residues. Trimming removed 0 bases from V and 0 bases from J, with 8 bases in between. CDR3 protein: CASSVDWGSTDTQYF. The CDR3 DNA reads as TGTGCCAGCAGCGTAGATTGGGGGAGCACAGATACGCAGTATTTT. Based on the CDR3 plus reference TRBV9 and TRBJ2-3, the full variable domain is DSGVTQTPKHLITATGQRVTLRCSPRSGDLSVYWYQQSLDQGLQFLIQYYNGEERAKGNILERFSAQQFPDLHSELNLSSLELGDSALYFCASSVDWGSTDTQYFGPGTRLTVL.

V is TRBV10-3 and J is TRBJ2-5, with TRBD1 matching 7 bases. CDR3 size: 15 residues. Germline loops: CDR1 ENHRY, CDR2 SYGVKD. Trimming removed 4 bases from V and 4 bases from J; junction bases left unmatched: 9. The CDR3 here is CAISGETGFIETQYF. In DNA, the CDR3 is TGTGCCATCAGTGGTGAGACAGGGTTCATAGAGACCCAGTACTTC.

The gene calls are TRBV5-4 and TRBJ1-2; possibly TRBD1 for D (6 bases). The CDR3 contains 16 residues. V was shortened by 4 bases and J by 4 bases, with 20 bases between the two germline ends. Germline-derived CDR1 and CDR2 are SGHNT and YYREEE (reference sequence). CDR3 loop: CASSNLGALNVYGYTF. The DNA of the CDR3 is TGTGCCAGCAGCAATCTGGGGGCCCTGAACGTCTATGGCTACACCTTC.

The chain couples TRBV7-2 to TRBJ1-4; 7 nucleotides agree with TRBD1. Trimming took 0 bases from V and 3 from J; bases not matched to a gene: 1. There are 15 residues in the CDR3. Germline-derived CDR1 and CDR2 are SGHTA and FQGNSA. The CDR3 sequence is CASSLATGANEKLFF. In nucleotides, the CDR3 is TGTGCCAGCAGCTTAGCAACAGGGGCTAATGAAAAACTGTTTTTT.

The rearrangement uses TRBV5-4 and TRBJ2-2, with D maybe TRBD1 (6 bases). Trimming removed 4 bases at V and 5 bases at J, with 24 bases between. CDR1 and CDR2 (germline): SGHNT, YYREEE (reference sequence). This CDR3 contains 18 residues. The CDR3 loop reads CASSAEPGRGLGTGELFF. The CDR3 DNA is TGTGCCAGCAGCGCCGAGCCGGGCAGGGGCTTAGGTACCGGGGAGCTGTTTTTT.

This clone was found once. The gene calls are TRBV5-1 and TRBJ2-5, with a tentative D call TRBD2 (7 bases). From germline, CDR1 is SGHRS and CDR2 YFSETQ. Trimming cost V 4 bases and J 3 bases, with 19 bases left between them. CDR3 length: 16 amino acids. The CDR3 spells CASSTPDGGGKETQYF. The CDR3 DNA is TGCGCCAGCAGCACCCCCGACGGCGGGGGCAAAGAGACCCAGTACTTC.

This clone was observed once. The CDR3 nucleotides are TGTGCCAGCAGCTTTTTCCACCCTGGACACGCTGGGTACTTC. Its protein is CASSFFHPGHAGYF. The chain combines TRBV12-1 with TRBJ2-7; the table's D gene call, TRBD1, was not cross checked with the DNA. TRBV12-1 is a known pseudogene. CDR3 length: 14 residues.

The rearrangement links TRBV5-4 to TRBJ2-7, with 14 bases lining up with TRBD2. The trim removed 4 bases at V and 7 bases at J, leaving 7 bases unmatched. The germline gives CDR1 SGHNT, CDR2 YYREEE (reference sequence). The CDR3 is made up of 15 amino acids. CDR3 sequence (DNA): TGTGCCAGCAGCGGCGGGACTAGCGGGAGCGCGGAGCAGTACTTC. Its protein is CASSGGTSGSAEQYF.

The V call is TRBV5-1, the J call TRBJ2-1; D perhaps matches TRBD2 (5 bases). The germline V and J ends were trimmed by 0 bases and 3 bases, with 10 bases remaining between them. The length of the CDR3 is 15 residues. The V gene's germline CDR1 is SGHRS and CDR2 YFSETQ. CDR3: CASSLGGRDYNEQFF. The CDR3 DNA follows: TGCGCCAGCAGCTTGGGAGGGAGAGACTACAATGAGCAGTTCTTC. The full variable domain, in which reference TRBV5-1 and TRBJ2-1 provide the parts outside the CDR3, is KAGVTQTPRYLIKTRGQQVTLSCSPISGHRSVSWYQQTPGQGLQFLFEYFSETQRNKGNFPGRFSGRQFSNSRSEMNVSTLELGDSALYLCASSLGGRDYNEQFFGPGTRLTVL.

For the CDR3, the DNA is TGTGCCAGCAGCCAAGCAAACCGCAGGGGCCCTGGAAACACCATATATTTT. Protein: CASSQANRRGPGNTIYF. The chain employs TRBV4-2 and TRBJ1-3, with D possibly matching TRBD1 (6 bases). This CDR3 is built from 17 residues. The germline V gene has CDR1 LGHNA and CDR2 YNFKEQ. The ends were cut back, 1 base at V and 2 bases at J, with 15 bases in the middle.

The V and J genes are TRBV13 and TRBJ2-7; D uncertain. CDR1 is PRHDT and CDR2 is FYEKMQ in the germline V gene (reference sequence). This CDR3 spans 13 amino acids. V lost 6 bases and J lost 3, with 12 bases in between. CDR3 amino acids: CASRHPMNYEQYF. CDR3 bases: TGTGCCAGCAGACACCCTATGAACTACGAGCAGTACTTC.

The chain joins TRBV5-1 to TRBJ2-7; 9 bases are shared with TRBD1. J gave up 4 bases and V 2 bases, and 7 bases lay outside the gene matches. This CDR3 contains 15 residues. Germline lookup yields CDR1 SGHRS and CDR2 YFSETQ. The DNA for the CDR3 is TGCGCCAGCAGCTTTGGACAGGGGAGGATTTACGAGCAGTACTTC. It specifies CASSFGQGRIYEQYF.

The chain carries TRBV7-9 and TRBJ1-6; D unclear. CDR3 length: 13 amino acids. The germline V gene has CDR1 SEHNR and CDR2 FQNEAQ (reference sequence). Trimming removed 3 bases at V and 11 bases at J, with 11 bases between. CDR3 nucleotide sequence: TGTGCCAGCAGCTTCGGAGAAGGTACACCCCTCCACTTT. This translates into CASSFGEGTPLHF.

The chain employs TRBV15 and TRBJ1-5; D call uncertain. The V gene's germline CDR1 is LNHNV and CDR2 YYDKDF (reference sequence). V was shortened by 0 bases and J by 0 bases, with 9 bases between the two germline ends. The CDR3 sequence is 16 residues long. The CDR3 is CATSRDSGYSNQPQHF. The CDR3, as DNA: TGTGCCACCAGCAGAGATAGCGGATATAGCAATCAGCCCCAGCATTTT.